This T cell receptor (beta chain) was found in a study of radiotherapy plus CTLA-4 blockade in lung cancer. Study observations and caveats: The study found tumor-derived TCR clones expanded in blood after radiotherapy plus ipilimumab. Early blood T cell clone changes and increased post-radiation serum interferon-beta were reportedly the strongest response predictors.

V trimming: 1 base; J trimming: 6 bases; junction bases outside the gene matches: 3. This CDR3 is 14 amino acids long. Germline V CDR1 and CDR2: SGHTA, FQGNSA. Only in-frame clones appear in the TCRdb table, and some are missing; sequencing was by immunoSEQ multiplex PCR. The data show about 59,000 clones, about 70% seen once. Remarks on this clone: What it binds is unknown.

The clonotype was recovered from a human donor with non-small cell lung cancer whose response to radiotherapy plus ipilimumab could not be evaluated. Sequencing used peripheral blood, obtained from a patient treated with radiotherapy plus ipilimumab. The chain joins TRBV7-2 to TRBJ2-1; TRBD2 matches at 7 bases. CDR3: CASSLDGLVNEQFF. Here the CDR3 DNA reads TGTGCCAGCAGCTTAGATGGACTAGTCAATGAGCAGTTCTTC.